The clone carrying this TCR beta chain has only a few counts. This sample stems from a study of blood T cell repertoires in COVID-19. Looking at the study overall: There were acute and convalescent COVID-19 samples, and they came from the United States, Italy and Spain. T cells, B-cell-depleted T cells, or PBMCs supplied cDNA or gDNA.

In the original processing: Using reference gene primer amplification, nucleated cell counts were estimated. Measured with immunoSEQ multiplex PCR; TCRdb has only the in-frame clones, and not every one. V, J and clone size are those of that table, while D and trimming were read from the DNA. The data hold approximately 260,000 clones, with under 85% observed a single time. This clonotype was obtained from a woman aged 40-49 years with active or convalescent COVID-19. Sequenced material: peripheral blood.

The CDR3 protein is CAIRTTNYGYTF. The CDR3 DNA is TGTGCCATCCGAACAACTAACTATGGCTACACCTTC. J is TRBJ1-2 and V is TRBV24-1; no clear D gene. The germline V gene has CDR1 KGHDR and CDR2 SFDVKD. Trimming took off 11 bases at V and 0 bases at J, with 9 bases between the two ends. This CDR3 spans 12 amino acids.